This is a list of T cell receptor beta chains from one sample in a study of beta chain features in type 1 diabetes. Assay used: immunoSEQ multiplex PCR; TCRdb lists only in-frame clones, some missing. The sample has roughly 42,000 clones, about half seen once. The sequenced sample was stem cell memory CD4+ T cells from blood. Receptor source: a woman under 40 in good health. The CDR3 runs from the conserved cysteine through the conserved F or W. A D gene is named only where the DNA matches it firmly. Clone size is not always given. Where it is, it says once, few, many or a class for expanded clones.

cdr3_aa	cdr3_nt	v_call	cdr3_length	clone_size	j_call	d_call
CSVFLGANVLTF	TGCAGCGTTTTTCTTGGGGCCAACGTCCTGACTTTC	TRBV29-1	12	-	TRBJ2-6	-
CAWSPDRDQPQHF	TGTGCCTGGAGTCCCGACAGGGACCAGCCCCAGCATTTT	TRBV30	13	-	TRBJ1-5	TRBD1
CASISFPAGKTDTQYF	TGTGCCAGCATCAGCTTTCCGGCGGGCAAAACAGATACGCAGTATTTT	TRBV28	16	few	TRBJ2-3	-
CASSRQRVNSNEQFF	TGTGCCAGTAGTAGACAGCGGGTCAACTCAAATGAGCAGTTCTTC	TRBV19	15	-	TRBJ2-1	-
CSASGQGSVAEAFF	TGCAGCGCGTCGGGACAGGGCTCTGTCGCTGAAGCTTTCTTT	TRBV29-1	14	few	TRBJ1-1	TRBD1
CASSPGVRETQYF	TGTGCCAGTAGTCCGGGGGTAAGAGAGACCCAGTACTTC	TRBV19	13	-	TRBJ2-5	-
CASRYSRRGGLETQYF	TGTGCCAGCAGATACTCTCGACGTGGGGGCTTAGAGACCCAGTACTTC	TRBV6-6	16	few	TRBJ2-5	-
CASSLEKGNSYTF	TGTGCCAGCAGCTTAGAGAAGGGGAATAGCTACACCTTC	TRBV7-6	13	-	TRBJ1-2	-
CASSSQGSQVYEKLFF	TGCGCCAGCAGCTCACAGGGATCCCAGGTTTATGAAAAACTGTTTTTT	TRBV5-1	16	-	TRBJ1-4	-
CAWTVGGVVVGAEQYF	TGTGCCTGGACCGTCGGCGGAGTAGTCGTGGGAGCCGAGCAGTACTTC	TRBV30	16	-	TRBJ2-7	-
CASSLPGQADTQYF	TGTGCCAGCAGTTTACCGGGACAGGCAGATACGCAGTATTTT	TRBV28	14	few	TRBJ2-3	TRBD1
CASSLGSFADTQYF	TGTGCCAGCAGTTTAGGTAGTTTTGCAGATACGCAGTATTTT	TRBV27	14	-	TRBJ2-3	-
CASKGELDTGELFF	TGTGCCAGCAAGGGAGAGTTGGACACCGGGGAGCTGTTTTTT	TRBV6-6	14	few	TRBJ2-2	-
CASRWGATYNEQFF	TGTGCCAGCAGATGGGGAGCGACCTACAATGAGCAGTTCTTC	TRBV25-1	14	-	TRBJ2-1	-
CASSRQKGQVAEQYF	TGTGCCAGCAGCCGACAGAAAGGACAGGTGGCCGAGCAGTACTTC	TRBV14	15	-	TRBJ2-7	TRBD1
CSIVGGNYEQYF	TGCAGCATCGTCGGGGGGAACTACGAGCAGTACTTC	TRBV29-1	12	-	TRBJ2-7	TRBD2
CASSSDYGYTF	TGCGCCAGCAGCTCTGACTATGGCTACACCTTC	TRBV5-1	11	few	TRBJ1-2	-
CASSFGLGRSSYNEQFF	TGTGCCAGCAGCTTTGGTTTGGGGAGGAGCTCCTACAATGAGCAGTTCTTC	TRBV5-4	17	-	TRBJ2-1	-
CASTEQGARNEQFF	TGTGCCAGCACCGAACAGGGGGCGCGCAATGAGCAGTTCTTC	TRBV18	14	few	TRBJ2-1	TRBD1
CASRPGGSSYNEQFF	TGTGCCAGCAGGCCCGGAGGAAGCTCCTACAATGAGCAGTTCTTC	TRBV6-6	15	few	TRBJ2-1	-
CASSVRDRTNEKLFF	TGTGCCAGCAGCGTGAGGGACAGAACTAATGAAAAACTGTTTTTT	TRBV9	15	-	TRBJ1-4	TRBD1
CASSPGQGSSYEQYF	TGTGCCAGTAGCCCGGGACAGGGGAGCTCCTACGAGCAGTACTTC	TRBV19	15	few	TRBJ2-7	TRBD1
CASSLGQSNQPQHF	TGTGCCAGCAGCCTAGGACAGAGCAATCAGCCCCAGCATTTT	TRBV6-5	14	-	TRBJ1-5	-
CAWMGTGTGAVNTEAFF	TGTGCCTGGATGGGAACCGGGACAGGGGCGGTGAACACTGAAGCTTTCTTT	TRBV30	17	few	TRBJ1-1	TRBD1
CASSFSRRNNEQFF	TGTGCCAGCAGTTTCAGCAGGCGTAACAATGAGCAGTTCTTC	TRBV28	14	-	TRBJ2-1	-
CASSLRTFSYYGYTF	TGTGCCAGCAGCCTTAGGACTTTTTCGTACTATGGCTACACCTTC	TRBV5-4	15	-	TRBJ1-2	-
CASSPMGQGNSPLHF	TGTGCCAGCTCACCGATGGGACAGGGGAATTCACCCCTCCACTTT	TRBV18	15	-	TRBJ1-6	TRBD1
CASSPDHRGIGEQYF	TGTGCCAGCTCACCGGATCACAGGGGCATCGGCGAGCAGTACTTC	TRBV18	15	medium-sized	TRBJ2-7	TRBD1
CASSLTSATDIYNEQFF	TGTGCCAGCAGCTTGACTAGCGCCACCGACATCTACAATGAGCAGTTCTTC	TRBV7-3	17	-	TRBJ2-1	TRBD2
CASSLGVSQNTGELFF	TGCGCCAGCAGCTTGGGGGTTAGCCAGAACACCGGGGAGCTGTTTTTT	TRBV5-1	16	few	TRBJ2-2	-
CASNFGTGSYEQYF	TGTGCCAGTAACTTCGGGACAGGGTCCTACGAGCAGTACTTC	TRBV19	14	-	TRBJ2-7	TRBD1
CASRRDQRDFTDTQYF	TGTGCCAGCAGGCGGGACCAAAGGGACTTCACAGATACGCAGTATTTT	TRBV27	16	-	TRBJ2-3	-
CASRDSQTGELFF	TGTGCCAGCCGGGACTCCCAAACCGGGGAGCTGTTTTTT	TRBV7-2	13	few	TRBJ2-2	-